The 22 T cell receptor beta chains in this list originate from one sample, sequenced in a study of blood T cell repertoires in COVID-19. Produced via immunoSEQ multiplex PCR; TCRdb's table is partial and in-frame only. The table has approximately 210,000 clones, 82% seen once. The sequenced material came from PBMCs or T cells enriched from blood (not recorded which). The receptors were sampled from a woman in her fifties or sixties who had recovered from COVID-19.

This chain links TRBV13 with TRBJ1-2; D is perhaps TRBD1 (6 bases). CDR1 and CDR2 (germline): PRHDT, FYEKMQ (reference sequence). Trimming cost V 5 bases and J 3 bases, with 10 bases left between them. The CDR3 sequence is 13 residues long. The CDR3 DNA follows: TGTGCCAGCAGCCTCACAGGGCACTATGGCTACACCTTC. Amino acids: CASSLTGHYGYTF.

This chain joins TRBV7-2 and TRBJ1-2, with TRBD1 identical over 8 bases. The trim removed 5 bases at V and 4 bases at J, leaving 9 bases unmatched. The length of the CDR3 is 15 residues. Germline lookup yields CDR1 SGHTA and CDR2 FQGNSA. The DNA of the CDR3 is TGTGCCAGCAGCCCTTCCCAGGGGGCAGGCTATGGCTACACCTTC. As protein: CASSPSQGAGYGYTF.

The chain uses TRBV2 and TRBJ1-2; D unresolved. Trimming removed 4 bases at V and 0 bases at J, with 6 bases between. Per the germline V gene, CDR1 is SNHLY and CDR2 is FYNNEI. This CDR3 is 13 amino acids long. CDR3 DNA sequence: TGTGCCAGCAGTGGAGGCGCTAACTATGGCTACACCTTC. This encodes CASSGGANYGYTF.

The rearrangement uses TRBV7-9 and TRBJ1-5; 7 nucleotides agree with TRBD1. The length of the CDR3 is 12 residues. The germline CDR1 and CDR2 sequences are SEHNR and FQNEAQ (reference sequence). V trimming: 4 bases; J trimming: 8 bases; junction bases outside the gene matches: 2. Here the CDR3 reads CASSWTGEPQHF. For the CDR3, the DNA is TGTGCCAGCAGCTGGACAGGAGAGCCCCAGCATTTT.

J is TRBJ2-1 and V is TRBV12-3 or TRBV12-4, with D possibly matching TRBD2 (5 bases). Trimming left V 1 base short and J 13 bases short, with 11 bases between. The CDR3 covers 12 residues. CDR3 residues: CASSLGSGAQFF. The CDR3 nucleotides read TGTGCCAGCAGTTTAGGAAGCGGAGCCCAGTTCTTC.

The rearrangement uses TRBV9 and TRBJ1-2, with TRBD1 identical over 8 bases. The length of the CDR3 is 15 residues. Germline V CDR1 and CDR2: SGDLS, YYNGEE. V was clipped by 0 bases and J by 4 bases; unmatched bases: 5. The CDR3 region has the DNA TGTGCCAGCAGCGTAGCTACAGGGGGTGCCTATGGCTACACCTTC. Translating it yields CASSVATGGAYGYTF. Together with reference TRBV9 and TRBJ1-2, the CDR3 gives the full variable domain: DSGVTQTPKHLITATGQRVTLRCSPRSGDLSVYWYQQSLDQGLQFLIQYYNGEERAKGNILERFSAQQFPDLHSELNLSSLELGDSALYFCASSVATGGAYGYTFGSGTRLTVV.

This rearrangement joins TRBV5-1 to TRBJ2-7; 9 bases line up with TRBD1. J was trimmed by 5 bases and V by 0 bases; bases with no gene match: 0. The CDR3 length is 13 residues. Germline CDR1 reads SGHRS; CDR2 reads YFSETQ. The CDR3: CASSLGQGDEQYF. The CDR3 coding sequence is TGCGCCAGCAGCTTGGGACAGGGGGACGAGCAGTACTTC.

The chain joins TRBV30 to TRBJ2-2, with D uncertain. V dropped 3 bases and J dropped 3 bases, with 11 bases sitting between them. The germline V gene encodes CDR1 GTSNPN and CDR2 SVGIG (reference sequence). The CDR3 length is 14 residues. This CDR3 reads CAWSVLLDTGELFF. The CDR3 region has the DNA TGTGCCTGGAGCGTCCTCCTAGACACCGGGGAGCTGTTTTTT. Full variable domain (rest looked up from reference TRBV30 and TRBJ2-2): SQTIHQWPATLVQPVGSPLSLECTVEGTSNPNLYWYRQAAGRGLQLLFYSVGIGQISSEVPQNLSASRPQDRQFILSSKKLLLSDSGFYLCAWSVLLDTGELFFGEGSRLTVL.

This clone was found a few times. J is TRBJ1-1 and V is TRBV11-2, with D unclear. The CDR3 has 15 residues. Deletions cut 5 bases from V and 1 base from J, with 14 bases between. CDR1 and CDR2 (germline): SGHAT, FQNNGV. The chain's CDR3 is CASSVQFYGNTEAFF. The CDR3 DNA reads TGTGCCAGCAGCGTACAGTTTTATGGGAACACTGAAGCTTTCTTT.

The genes are TRBV5-5 and TRBJ1-2; maybe TRBD1 (5 bases). V dropped 2 bases and J dropped 6 bases, with 8 bases sitting between them. Germline CDR1 and CDR2: SGHKS and YYEKEE (reference sequence). The length of the CDR3 is 12 residues. The CDR3: CASSFQGDGYTF. CDR3 nucleotide sequence: TGTGCCAGCAGCTTTCAAGGGGATGGCTACACCTTC.

This clone has just a few counts. V gene TRBV7-8 combines with J gene TRBJ2-3, with TRBD1 matching over 7 bases. Germline values: CDR1 SGHVS, CDR2 FQNEAQ. V shed 6 bases and J 4 bases; nucleotides not matched to a gene: 4. The CDR3 loop spans 13 amino acids. CDR3 region: CASSMQGADTQYF. The CDR3 coding sequence is TGTGCCAGCAGTATGCAGGGGGCAGATACGCAGTATTTT.

This chain links TRBV6-2 or TRBV6-3 with TRBJ2-5; D is unresolved. This CDR3 is 15 amino acids long. Per the germline V gene, CDR1 is MNHEY and CDR2 is SVGEGT. Trimming took 1 base from V and 2 from J, leaving 11 bases between them. CDR3 amino acids: CASSYYAGNQETQYF. CDR3 DNA sequence: TGTGCCAGCAGTTACTATGCAGGAAATCAAGAGACCCAGTACTTC.

The rearrangement uses TRBV6-5 and TRBJ2-4, with D tentatively TRBD2 (5 bases). The CDR3 length is 13 residues. Trimming took 4 bases from V and 7 from J, leaving 11 bases between them. Germline CDR1 MNHEY, CDR2 SVGAGI. The CDR3 reads CASSSRVTNIQYF. DNA for the CDR3: TGTGCCAGCAGTTCGAGGGTAACCAACATTCAGTACTTC.

The chain is built from TRBV9 and TRBJ2-5; D is perhaps TRBD2 (7 bases). Germline CDR1 is SGDLS and CDR2 is YYNGEE. This CDR3 has 16 residues. The V and J ends lost 0 bases and 5 bases respectively, with 17 bases between them. CDR3 nucleotide sequence: TGTGCCAGCAGCGTAGGAGGTGGGGGGCGGGAGGAGACCCAGTACTTC. This codes for CASSVGGGGREETQYF.

The CDR3 region has the DNA TGTGCCAGCAGCTCCACCGGGACAGTCTACAATGAGCAGTTCTTC. Amino acids: CASSSTGTVYNEQFF. J is TRBJ2-1 and V is TRBV5-4, with TRBD1 matching over 7 bases. Germline CDR1 reads SGHNT; CDR2 reads YYREEE (reference sequence). CDR3 length equals 15 residues. The V gene end was trimmed by 3 bases and the J gene end by 3 bases; junction bases not matched to a gene: 6. Using reference TRBV5-4 and TRBJ2-1 for the parts outside the CDR3, the full variable domain is ETGVTQSPTHLIKTRGQQVTLRCSSQSGHNTVSWYQQALGQGPQFIFQYYREEENGRGNFPPRFSGLQFPNYSSELNVNALELDDSALYLCASSSTGTVYNEQFFGPGTRLTVL.

The chain recombines TRBV7-2 with TRBJ2-5, with D possibly TRBD2 on 6 matching bases. The CDR3 totals 14 residues. Germline values: CDR1 SGHTA, CDR2 FQGNSA. Trimming took 6 bases from V and 5 from J, leaving 16 bases between them. Here the CDR3 DNA reads TGTGCCAGCAGTCCCGGACGGAGGGAGGAGACCCAGTACTTC. It yields the protein CASSPGRREETQYF.

This rearrangement joins TRBV14 to TRBJ2-7, with a possible D match to TRBD2 (5 bases). The V and J ends lost 1 base and 5 bases respectively, with 9 bases between them. Germline CDR1 is SGHDN and CDR2 is FVKESK. The CDR3 is 13 amino acids. This chain's CDR3 is CASSQGPGNEQYF. The CDR3, as DNA: TGTGCCAGCAGCCAAGGGCCGGGGAACGAGCAGTACTTC.

V is TRBV7-2 and J is TRBJ1-1; 11 positions match TRBD1. The germline gives CDR1 SGHTA, CDR2 FQGNSA. J lost 1 base, V lost 2 bases, and 6 bases had no gene match. The CDR3 spans 17 residues. The DNA of the CDR3 is TGTGCCAGCAGCTTAATAGGACAGGGGGCGTGGAACACTGAAGCTTTCTTT. This translates into CASSLIGQGAWNTEAFF.

The chain joins TRBV12-3 or TRBV12-4 to TRBJ2-2, with D perhaps matching TRBD1 (6 bases). V was clipped by 10 bases and J by 7 bases, with 16 bases between them. The CDR3 is 13 amino acids. The CDR3 sequence is CATGAFRGGELFF. The CDR3 DNA reads TGTGCCACCGGGGCCTTCAGGGGCGGGGAGCTGTTTTTT.

This rearrangement joins TRBV5-6 to TRBJ1-2, with TRBD1 matching 9 bases. CDR1 is SGHDT, CDR2 YYEEEE, per germline. CDR3 length: 17 residues. Trimming took 6 bases from V and 4 from J; bases not matched to a gene: 16. CDR3 loop: CASTRWAGQGMIYGYTF. As DNA, the CDR3 is TGTGCCAGCACCCGATGGGCGGGACAGGGCATGATCTATGGCTACACCTTC.

This chain connects TRBV27 to TRBJ1-2, with D possibly matching TRBD1 (5 bases). Germline values: CDR1 MNHEY, CDR2 SMNVEV (reference sequence). The CDR3 has 13 residues. Deletions cut 2 bases from V and 4 bases from J, with 8 bases between. The CDR3 DNA sequence: TGTGCCAGCAGTTTAGGCAGGGCCTATGGCTACACCTTC. Translating gives CASSLGRAYGYTF.

This chain connects TRBV25-1 to TRBJ2-2, with unresolved D. The CDR3 contains 13 residues. Germline values: CDR1 MGHDK, CDR2 SYGVNS. V was shortened by 2 bases and J by 7 bases, with 8 bases between the two germline ends. CDR3 loop: CASSEPPVGELFF. CDR3 in DNA: TGTGCCAGCAGTGAACCGCCGGTCGGGGAGCTGTTTTTT.